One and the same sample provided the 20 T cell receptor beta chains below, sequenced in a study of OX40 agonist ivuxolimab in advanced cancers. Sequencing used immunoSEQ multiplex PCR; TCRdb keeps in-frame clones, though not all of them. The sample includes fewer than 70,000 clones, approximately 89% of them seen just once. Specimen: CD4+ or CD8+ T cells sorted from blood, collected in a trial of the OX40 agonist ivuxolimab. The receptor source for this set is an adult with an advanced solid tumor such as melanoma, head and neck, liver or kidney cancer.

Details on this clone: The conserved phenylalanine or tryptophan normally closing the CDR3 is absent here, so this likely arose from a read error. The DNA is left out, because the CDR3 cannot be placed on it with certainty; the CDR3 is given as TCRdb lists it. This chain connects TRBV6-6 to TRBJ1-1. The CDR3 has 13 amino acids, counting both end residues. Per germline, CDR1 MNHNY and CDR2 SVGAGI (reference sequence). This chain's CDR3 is CASRDRGSGVSFI.

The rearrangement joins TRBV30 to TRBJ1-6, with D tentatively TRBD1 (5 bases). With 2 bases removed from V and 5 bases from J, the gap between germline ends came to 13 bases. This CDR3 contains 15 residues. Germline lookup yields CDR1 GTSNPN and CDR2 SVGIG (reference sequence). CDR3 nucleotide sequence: TGTGCCTGGAGTTGGGGGGGGTTTGATAATTCACCCCTCCACTTT. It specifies CAWSWGGFDNSPLHF.

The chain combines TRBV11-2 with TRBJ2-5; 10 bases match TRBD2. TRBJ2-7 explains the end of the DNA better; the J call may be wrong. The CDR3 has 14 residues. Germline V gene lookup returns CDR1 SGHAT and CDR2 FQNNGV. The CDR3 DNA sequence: TGTGCCAGCAGCGCGGGACTAGCGCCCTCCGAGCAGTACTTC. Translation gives CASSAGLAPSEQYF.

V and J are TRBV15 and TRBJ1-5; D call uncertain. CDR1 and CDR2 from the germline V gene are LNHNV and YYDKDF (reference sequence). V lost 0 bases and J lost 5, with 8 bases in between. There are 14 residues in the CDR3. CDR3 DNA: TGTGCCACCAGCAGAGAAGACGGGTATCAGCCCCAGCATTTT. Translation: CATSREDGYQPQHF.

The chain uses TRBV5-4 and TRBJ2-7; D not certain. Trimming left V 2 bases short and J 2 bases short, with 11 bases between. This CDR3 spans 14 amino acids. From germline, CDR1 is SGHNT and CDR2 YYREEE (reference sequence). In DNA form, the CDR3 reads TGTGCCAGCAGCTTTAAAGGGAACCCCTACGAGCAGTACTTC. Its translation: CASSFKGNPYEQYF.

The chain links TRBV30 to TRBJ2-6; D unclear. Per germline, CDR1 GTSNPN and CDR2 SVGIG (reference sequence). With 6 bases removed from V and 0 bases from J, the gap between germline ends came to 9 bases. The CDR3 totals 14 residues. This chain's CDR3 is CACLQSSGANVLTF. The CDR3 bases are TGTGCCTGTCTCCAGAGCTCTGGGGCCAACGTCCTGACTTTC.

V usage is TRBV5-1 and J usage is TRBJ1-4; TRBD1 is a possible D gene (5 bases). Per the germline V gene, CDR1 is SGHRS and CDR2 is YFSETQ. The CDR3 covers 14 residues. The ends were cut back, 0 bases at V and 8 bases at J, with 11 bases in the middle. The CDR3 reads CASSLVGVGEKLFF. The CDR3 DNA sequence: TGCGCCAGCAGCTTGGTGGGGGTTGGGGAAAAACTGTTTTTT.

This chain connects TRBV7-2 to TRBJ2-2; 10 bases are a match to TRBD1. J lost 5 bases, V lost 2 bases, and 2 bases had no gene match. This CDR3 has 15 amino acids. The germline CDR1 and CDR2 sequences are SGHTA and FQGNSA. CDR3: CASSLRQGATGELFF. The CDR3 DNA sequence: TGTGCCAGCAGCTTAAGACAGGGGGCGACCGGGGAGCTGTTTTTT.

CDR3 loop: CASSQEKGQGFSSGNTIYF. The CDR3, as DNA: TGCGCCAGCAGCCAAGAAAAGGGACAGGGGTTTAGCTCTGGAAACACCATATATTTT. V and J are TRBV4-1 and TRBJ1-3; 10 bases align to TRBD1. The CDR3 consists of 19 residues. In germline, CDR1 is MGHRA, CDR2 YSYEKL. Unmatched junction bases numbered 8, after V lost 0 bases and J lost 0 bases.

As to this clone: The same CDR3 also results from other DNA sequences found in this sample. As DNA, the CDR3 is TGTGCCAGCAGTGGTCAGCGGGGACGAAAGGATTACAATGAGCAGTTCTTC. Protein sequence: CASSGQRGRKDYNEQFF. V gene TRBV25-1 combines with J gene TRBJ2-1; 7 nucleotides match TRBD2. This CDR3 is 17 amino acids long. V lost 4 bases, J lost 4 bases, and 13 bases stayed unmatched. Germline lookup yields CDR1 MGHDK and CDR2 SYGVNS.

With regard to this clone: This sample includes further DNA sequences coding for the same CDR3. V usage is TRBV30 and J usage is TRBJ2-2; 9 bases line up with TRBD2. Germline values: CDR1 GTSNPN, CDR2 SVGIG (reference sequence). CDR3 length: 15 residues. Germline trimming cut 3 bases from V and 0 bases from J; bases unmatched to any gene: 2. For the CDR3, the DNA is TGTGCCTGGAGGGCGGGGGGGCCGAACACCGGGGAGCTGTTTTTT. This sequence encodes CAWRAGGPNTGELFF.

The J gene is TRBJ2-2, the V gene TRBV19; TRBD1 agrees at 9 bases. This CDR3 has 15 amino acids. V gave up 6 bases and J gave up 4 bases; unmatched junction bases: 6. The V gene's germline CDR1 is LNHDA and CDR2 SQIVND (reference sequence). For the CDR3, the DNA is TGTGCCAGTAGCATCGGGGACAGGGTCACCGGGGAGCTGTTTTTT. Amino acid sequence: CASSIGDRVTGELFF.

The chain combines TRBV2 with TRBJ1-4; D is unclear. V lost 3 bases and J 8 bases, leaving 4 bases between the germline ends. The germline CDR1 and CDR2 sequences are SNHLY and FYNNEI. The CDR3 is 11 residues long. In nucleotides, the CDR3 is TGTGCCAGCAGTGACACCGAAAAACTGTTTTTT. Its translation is CASSDTEKLFF.

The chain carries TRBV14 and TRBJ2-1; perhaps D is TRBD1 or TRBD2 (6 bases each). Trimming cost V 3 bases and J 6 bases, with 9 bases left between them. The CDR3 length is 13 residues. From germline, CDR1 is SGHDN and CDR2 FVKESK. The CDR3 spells CASSHRGLNEQFF. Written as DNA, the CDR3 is TGTGCCAGCAGCCACCGGGGGCTCAATGAGCAGTTCTTC.

CDR3: CASSLRFLNTGELFF. In nucleotides, the CDR3 is TGTGCCAGCAGCTTAAGATTCTTGAACACCGGGGAGCTGTTTTTT. The gene calls are TRBV7-2 and TRBJ2-2; no firm D call. V lost 2 bases, J lost 1 base, and 8 bases lay in between. The CDR3 runs to 15 residues. The germline gives CDR1 SGHTA, CDR2 FQGNSA.

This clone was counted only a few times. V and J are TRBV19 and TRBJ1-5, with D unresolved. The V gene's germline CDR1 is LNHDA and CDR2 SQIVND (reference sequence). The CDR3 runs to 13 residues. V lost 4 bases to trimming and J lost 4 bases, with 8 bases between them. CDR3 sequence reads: CASSTTKNQPQHF. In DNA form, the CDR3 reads TGTGCCAGTAGTACCACTAAAAATCAGCCCCAGCATTTT.

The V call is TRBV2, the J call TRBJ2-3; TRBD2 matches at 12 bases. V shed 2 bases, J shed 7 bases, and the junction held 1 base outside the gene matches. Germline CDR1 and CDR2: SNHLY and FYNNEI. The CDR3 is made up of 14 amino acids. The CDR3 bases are TGTGCCAGCAGTGAACTAGCGGGGGGGTATACGCAGTATTTT. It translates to CASSELAGGYTQYF. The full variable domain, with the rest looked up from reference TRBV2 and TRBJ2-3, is EPEVTQTPSHQVTQMGQEVILRCVPISNHLYFYWYRQILGQKVEFLVSFYNNEISEKSEIFDDQFSVERPDGSNFTLKIRSTKLEDSAMYFCASSELAGGYTQYFGPGTRLTVL.

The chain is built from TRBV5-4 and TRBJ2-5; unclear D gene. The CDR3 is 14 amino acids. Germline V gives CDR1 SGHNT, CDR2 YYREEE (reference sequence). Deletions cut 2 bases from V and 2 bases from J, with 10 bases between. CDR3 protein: CASSFALSQETQYF. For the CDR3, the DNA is TGTGCCAGCAGCTTCGCACTCTCACAAGAGACCCAGTACTTC.

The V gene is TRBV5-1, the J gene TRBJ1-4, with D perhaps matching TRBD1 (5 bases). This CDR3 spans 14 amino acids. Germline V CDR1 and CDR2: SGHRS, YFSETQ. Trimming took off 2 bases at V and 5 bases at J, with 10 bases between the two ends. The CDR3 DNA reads TGCGCCAGCAGCTTCGACAGCGCCAATGAAAAACTGTTTTTT. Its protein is CASSFDSANEKLFF.

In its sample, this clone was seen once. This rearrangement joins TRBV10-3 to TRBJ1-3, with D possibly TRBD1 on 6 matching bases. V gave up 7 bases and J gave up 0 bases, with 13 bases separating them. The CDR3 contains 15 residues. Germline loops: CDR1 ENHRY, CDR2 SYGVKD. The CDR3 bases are TGTGCCATCACCCAGACAGGCAACTCTGGAAACACCATATATTTT. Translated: CAITQTGNSGNTIYF.